One sample yielded the 29 T cell receptor beta chains listed below, sequenced in a study of breast tumors, draining lymph nodes, adjacent tissues. Via MiXCR, TCRdb re-called the multiplex PCR reads, giving one row per CDR3 protein. The sample records some 140,000 distinct CDR3 sequences, around 21% being singletons. The lymph nodes were axillary draining lymph nodes from breast cancer patients. Input material: axillary lymph node tissue. The receptor source for this set is a female donor with breast cancer. Some clones in this sample may be carry-over from other donors' samples.

On this clonotype itself: A read error may be the cause here, since a much bigger clone is one base away. V and J are TRBV5-4 and TRBJ2-7; D remains ambiguous. This CDR3 comprises 12 residues. CDR1 is SGHNT, CDR2 YYREEE, per germline (reference sequence). In nucleotides, the CDR3 is TGTGCCAGCAGCTCTGGCCGTTACGGGCAGTACTTC. Protein: CASSSGRYGQYF.

The chain uses TRBV3-1 and TRBJ1-2; TRBD1 aligns across 12 bases. The germline CDR1 and CDR2 sequences are LGHDT and YNNKEL (reference sequence). V was pared by 4 bases and J by 5 bases, with 5 bases of the junction left unmatched. This CDR3 is 15 amino acids long. In DNA form, the CDR3 reads TGTGCCAGCAGCCCTCGGGACAGGGGGCTTTATGGCTACACCTTC. This gives the protein CASSPRDRGLYGYTF.

Concerning this clonotype itself: The junction does not match germline at one end; this may be a read error. The chain has TRBV19 and TRBJ1-5, with D tentatively TRBD1 (6 bases). CDR1 LNHDA and CDR2 SQIVND come from the germline V gene (reference sequence). The CDR3 runs 16 residues. The CDR3 sequence: CASSVRGLGSDQPQHF. Here the CDR3 DNA reads TGTGCCAGTAGTGTCAGGGGTCTCGGTAGCGATCAGCCCCAGCATTTT.

This clonotype was seen only once. A clone one base away is much larger, so this may be a read error. J is TRBJ2-6 and V is TRBV10-3; D uncertain. This CDR3 has 15 residues. V was clipped by 6 bases and J by 0 bases, with 9 bases between them. Germline V gene data show CDR1 as ENHRY and CDR2 as SYGVKD. The CDR3 bases are TGTGCCATCAGAAGACGGAACTCTGGGGCCAACGTCCTGACTTTC. It yields the protein CAIRRRNSGANVLTF.

This clonotype has a count of ten or more. The J gene is TRBJ2-5, the V gene TRBV3-1; D is unresolved. Deletions cut 4 bases from V and 4 bases from J, with 16 bases between. This CDR3 has 15 amino acids. Looked up from germline, CDR1 is LGHDT and CDR2 is YNNKEL (reference sequence). The CDR3: CASSPLRVAPETQYF. DNA of the CDR3: TGTGCCAGCAGCCCTCTCCGGGTAGCCCCAGAGACCCAGTACTTC.

The chain uses TRBV28 and TRBJ1-5, with no clear D. The V and J ends lost 3 bases and 8 bases respectively, with 17 bases between them. The CDR3 covers 15 residues. Looked up from germline, CDR1 is MDHEN and CDR2 is SYDVKM. CDR3 nucleotide sequence: TGTGCCAGCAGTTTGGTGTCGAGTGCTGTTGAGCCCCAGCATTTT. Encoded protein: CASSLVSSAVEPQHF.

This clonotype was detected ten times or more. The genes are TRBV4-1 and TRBJ2-7; D is ambiguous. CDR1 is MGHRA and CDR2 is YSYEKL in the germline V gene. With 2 bases removed from V and 4 bases from J, the gap between germline ends came to 12 bases. There are 14 residues in the CDR3. The CDR3 bases are TGCGCCAGCAGCCAATCGCTGGCGGCTTACGAGCAGTACTTC. It specifies CASSQSLAAYEQYF.

Worth noting for this clonotype: A much larger clone sits a single nucleotide away, making a read error possible. The chain recombines TRBV6-2 or TRBV6-3 with TRBJ1-3; D might be TRBD1 (5 bases). The CDR3 runs to 17 residues. Germline V gene sequence: CDR1 MNHEY, CDR2 SVGEGT. Trimming removed 6 bases from V and 4 bases from J, with 22 bases in between. The CDR3 DNA sequence: TGTGCCAGCAGACAAGAAGACAGATCGTTCGAAGGAAACACCATATATTTT. Translated: CASRQEDRSFEGNTIYF.

Many counts were recorded for this clonotype. The chain carries TRBV5-1 and TRBJ2-6; weak D call: TRBD1 (5 bases). Germline values: CDR1 SGHRS, CDR2 YFSETQ. V shed 4 bases and J shed 0 bases, with 17 bases lying between them. CDR3 length: 18 residues. The CDR3 sequence: CASSPDPIRGSGANVLTF. In DNA form, the CDR3 reads TGCGCCAGCAGCCCCGACCCCATAAGGGGCTCTGGGGCCAACGTCCTGACTTTC.

This clonotype was found many times. CDR3 loop: CASSLVLGGYTF. CDR3 DNA: TGTGCCAGCAGTTTGGTCTTGGGGGGCTACACCTTC. The gene calls are TRBV28 and TRBJ1-2; no clear D. The V and J ends lost 3 bases and 8 bases respectively, with 10 bases between them. The CDR3 totals 12 residues. Per germline, CDR1 MDHEN and CDR2 SYDVKM.

At least ten counts were recorded for this clonotype. The chain links TRBV30 to TRBJ2-7; 7 positions agree with TRBD1. Germline V gives CDR1 GTSNPN, CDR2 SVGIG (reference sequence). CDR3 length: 13 amino acids. V shed 6 bases and J 0 bases; nucleotides not matched to a gene: 5. CDR3 sequence: CACRDSVSYEQYF. CDR3 DNA: TGTGCCTGCCGGGACAGTGTCTCCTACGAGCAGTACTTC.

This clonotype was observed many times. V and J are TRBV9 and TRBJ2-3; 9 nucleotides line up with TRBD1. Germline V lookup: CDR1 SGDLS, CDR2 YYNGEE. The CDR3 covers 16 residues. Trimming cost V 3 bases and J 2 bases; bases outside gene matches: 7. In DNA form, the CDR3 reads TGTGCCAGCAGCGCCGGGACAGGGACGCCCACAGATACGCAGTATTTT. Translating it yields CASSAGTGTPTDTQYF.

The table lists this clonotype with many counts. The J gene is TRBJ2-1, the V gene TRBV11-3; perhaps TRBD2 as D (5 bases). Trimming pared 2 bases from V and 8 bases from J, leaving 13 bases between. Germline assignment: CDR1 SGHNT and CDR2 YENEEA. The CDR3 covers 14 residues. In DNA, the CDR3 is TGTGCCAGCAGCTTATTGGAGGACTCGGATGAGCAGTTCTTC. Protein product: CASSLLEDSDEQFF.

This clonotype was observed at least ten times. The rearrangement links TRBV6-1 to TRBJ2-3, with D possibly being TRBD1 or TRBD2 (5 bases each). The CDR3 extends over 13 amino acids. Germline-derived CDR1 and CDR2 are MNHNS and SASEGT. Trimming cost V 10 bases and J 6 bases, with 17 bases left between them. The CDR3 sequence: CATRFGGWDTQYF. As DNA, the CDR3 is TGTGCCACAAGGTTTGGGGGATGGGATACGCAGTATTTT.

On this clonotype itself: A read error may explain this, as a much larger clone is one base away. The rearrangement links TRBV5-1 to TRBJ2-5; D may correspond to TRBD1 or TRBD2 (5 bases each). This CDR3 comprises 15 residues. Trimming took 2 bases from V and 1 from J, leaving 12 bases between them. From germline, CDR1 is SGHRS and CDR2 YFSETQ. CDR3 region: CASSLLSGTQETQYF. As DNA, the CDR3 is TGCGCCAGCAGCTTACTGAGTGGGACCCAAGAGACCCAGTACTTC.

This clonotype was seen a few times. A read error is possible here, since a much larger clone lies one base away. The chain's CDR3 is CASNPLGGTPDTQYF. CDR3 DNA: TGTGCCAGCAACCCTCTAGGAGGAACCCCAGATACGCAGTATTTT. The chain couples TRBV7-9 to TRBJ2-3; maybe TRBD2 (5 bases). Trimming removed 7 bases from V and 4 bases from J, with 18 bases in between. The CDR3 runs 15 residues. The germline V gene has CDR1 SEHNR and CDR2 FQNEAQ (reference sequence).

This clonotype has ten or more counts. V usage is TRBV7-9 and J usage is TRBJ2-1; no reliable D call. The V gene lost 5 bases and the J gene lost 6 bases, with 14 bases spanning the gap. This CDR3 contains 14 residues. CDR1 is SEHNR, CDR2 FQNEAQ, per germline (reference sequence). CDR3 coding DNA: TGTGCCAGCAGCCCTGGCTCCCTCGGCAATGAGCAGTTCTTC. Translating it yields CASSPGSLGNEQFF.

This clonotype was seen many times. Here the CDR3 reads CASSTSNGVVASPLHF. The CDR3 DNA reads TGTGCCAGCAGCACGTCAAATGGGGTGGTAGCTTCACCCCTCCACTTT. The chain carries TRBV7-8 and TRBJ1-6; D unresolved. This CDR3 comprises 16 residues. Germline CDR1 reads SGHVS; CDR2 reads FQNEAQ. V was shortened by 5 bases and J by 9 bases, with 20 bases between the two germline ends.

This clonotype has at least ten counts. This chain connects TRBV20-1 to TRBJ2-3, with 12 nucleotides matching TRBD2. Germline assignment: CDR1 DFQATT and CDR2 SNEGSKA (reference sequence). The length of the CDR3 is 15 residues. V was pared by 1 base and J by 5 bases, with 4 bases of the junction left unmatched. CDR3 protein: CSARGLAGVKDTQYF. The CDR3 region has the DNA TGCAGTGCTAGAGGACTAGCGGGAGTCAAAGATACGCAGTATTTT.

There are many counts of this clonotype. The chain has TRBV10-3 and TRBJ1-2, with TRBD1 matching over 9 bases. Germline lookup yields CDR1 ENHRY and CDR2 SYGVKD. V lost 2 bases, J lost 2 bases, and 0 bases stayed unmatched. This CDR3 spans 14 amino acids. Here the CDR3 reads CAISETGGNYGYTF. CDR3 sequence (DNA): TGTGCCATCAGTGAGACAGGGGGCAACTATGGCTACACCTTC.

As concerns this clonotype: This could be a read error, since a much larger clone is one nucleotide away. The J gene is TRBJ2-2, the V gene TRBV2; 9 bases map to TRBD1. This CDR3 spans 19 amino acids. The germline gives CDR1 SNHLY, CDR2 FYNNEI. CDR3 nucleotide sequence: TGTGCCACCACGCGGTGGGACAGGGCGACCCATCGGGACACCGGGGGGCTGTTTTTT. Amino acid sequence: CATTRWDRATHRDTGGLFF.

This clonotype was detected many times. The rearrangement links TRBV7-9 to TRBJ2-7; 9 bases agree with TRBD1. Germline V CDR1 and CDR2: SEHNR, FQNEAQ (reference sequence). This CDR3 contains 14 residues. The trim removed 4 bases at V and 3 bases at J, leaving 4 bases unmatched. CDR3 nucleotides: TGTGCCAGCAGCTCACAGGGGGCGTTCTACGAGCAGTACTTC. It translates to CASSSQGAFYEQYF.

The chain recombines TRBV4-1 with TRBJ2-3; D is tentatively TRBD1 or TRBD2 (5 bases each). V was pared by 3 bases and J by 2 bases, with 9 bases between. Germline values: CDR1 MGHRA, CDR2 YSYEKL. The CDR3 totals 14 residues. CDR3 sequence reads: CASSQGPITDTQYF. CDR3 sequence (DNA): TGCGCCAGCAGCCAGGGACCAATCACAGATACGCAGTATTTT.

This clonotype appeared many times. The chain couples TRBV6-6 to TRBJ2-3; TRBD1 aligns across 7 bases. Germline trimming cut 6 bases from V and 5 bases from J; bases unmatched to any gene: 8. CDR1 is MNHNY, CDR2 SVGAGI, per germline (reference sequence). The CDR3 loop spans 14 amino acids. The CDR3 bases are TGTGCCAGCAGCCGAACAGGGGATTTAGATACGCAGTATTTT. Translation gives CASSRTGDLDTQYF.

This clonotype occurred many times. The rearrangement joins TRBV10-3 to TRBJ1-3, with unresolved D. The CDR3 runs 16 residues. CDR1 ENHRY and CDR2 SYGVKD come from the germline V gene. V was pared by 2 bases and J by 2 bases, with 13 bases between. DNA for the CDR3: TGTGCCATCAGTGAGACCCTAGGATTAACTGGAAACACCATATATTTT. Translating it yields CAISETLGLTGNTIYF.

Note on this clonotype: The final CDR3 position lacks the conserved phenylalanine or tryptophan, pointing to a likely read error. This rearrangement joins TRBV10-3 to TRBJ2-3, with 7 positions matching TRBD2. CDR1 ENHRY and CDR2 SYGVKD come from the germline V gene. This CDR3 spans 17 amino acids. V was clipped by 0 bases and J by 1 base; unmatched bases: 7. CDR3 sequence reads: CAISESRAGDRTDTQYL. CDR3 nucleotides: TGTGCCATCAGTGAGTCTAGGGCGGGGGATCGCACAGATACGCAGTATCTT.

This clonotype came up many times. The chain links TRBV7-6 to TRBJ2-3, with 7 positions matching TRBD2. There are 12 residues in the CDR3. Per germline, CDR1 SGHVS and CDR2 FNYEAQ. V lost 5 bases, J lost 4 bases, and 0 bases stayed unmatched. CDR3 residues: CASSAGADTQYF. Here the CDR3 DNA reads TGTGCCAGCAGCGCGGGAGCAGATACGCAGTATTTT.

This clonotype was seen a handful of times. The CDR3 spells CASRTVLTGRSSYNEQFF. CDR3 nucleotide sequence: TGTGCCAGCCGGACCGTTCTAACAGGGAGAAGCTCCTACAATGAGCAGTTCTTC. This chain joins TRBV6-1 and TRBJ2-1; perhaps TRBD1 as D (6 bases). The V end lost 8 bases, the J end lost 0 bases, and 23 bases lay between the germline ends. The CDR3 is made up of 18 amino acids. CDR1 and CDR2 from the germline V gene are MNHNS and SASEGT.

Details on this clonotype: The junction differs from germline at one of its ends, possibly a read error. The rearrangement links TRBV9 to TRBJ2-1; perhaps TRBD2 as D (7 bases). The length of the CDR3 is 14 residues. The V gene's germline CDR1 is SGDLS and CDR2 YYNGEE. CDR3 region: CARSEGGGYNEQFF. The CDR3 DNA follows: TGTGCCAGAAGCGAAGGGGGGGGGTACAATGAGCAGTTCTTC.